This T cell receptor beta chain was profiled in a study of early T cells in non-severe SARS-CoV-2 infection. Study summary: Sequencing input comprised bulk RNA from unsorted whole blood; chain pairing was not available.

The CDR3 totals 16 residues. The ends were cut back, 0 bases at V and 0 bases at J, with 9 bases in the middle. Unique molecular identifiers were added to individual cDNA molecules. Using its own MiXCR run on the 5' RACE reads, TCRdb lists one record per CDR3 protein. Among about 100,000 distinct CDR3 sequences listed, approximately 12% were seen once. The table lists this clonotype with many counts. This chain uses TRBV12-3 or TRBV12-4 with TRBJ2-1, with D possibly matching TRBD2 (6 bases). Source material: whole blood. The clonotype comes from an adult who was a healthcare worker with PCR-confirmed SARS-CoV-2 infection or an uninfected control (not recorded which). CDR3 region: CASSLALGGSYNEQFF. CDR3 in DNA: TGTGCCAGCAGTTTAGCGCTGGGGGGCTCCTACAATGAGCAGTTCTTC.